This record looks at one TCR beta chain sequence and its context. This sample was taken from a study of cytomegalovirus exposure and HLA in healthy donors. The V gene's germline CDR1 is SGHDT and CDR2 YYEEEE. CDR3 size: 16 residues. V lost 2 bases to trimming and J lost 1 base, with 14 bases between them. PCR was performed using 60 Vbeta and 13 Jbeta primers. Sequenced by immunoSEQ multiplex PCR; TCRdb stores in-frame clones only, minus some. Its table records tens of thousands of clones. Sequenced input: PBMCs. This TCR derives from a man aged 50-60 years in good health and CMV-seropositive. The gene calls are TRBV5-6 and TRBJ2-3; D unresolved. Here the CDR3 DNA reads TGTGCCAGCAGCTTCAAGATCAACACCCGCACAGATACGCAGTATTTT. Protein sequence: CASSFKINTRTDTQYF.